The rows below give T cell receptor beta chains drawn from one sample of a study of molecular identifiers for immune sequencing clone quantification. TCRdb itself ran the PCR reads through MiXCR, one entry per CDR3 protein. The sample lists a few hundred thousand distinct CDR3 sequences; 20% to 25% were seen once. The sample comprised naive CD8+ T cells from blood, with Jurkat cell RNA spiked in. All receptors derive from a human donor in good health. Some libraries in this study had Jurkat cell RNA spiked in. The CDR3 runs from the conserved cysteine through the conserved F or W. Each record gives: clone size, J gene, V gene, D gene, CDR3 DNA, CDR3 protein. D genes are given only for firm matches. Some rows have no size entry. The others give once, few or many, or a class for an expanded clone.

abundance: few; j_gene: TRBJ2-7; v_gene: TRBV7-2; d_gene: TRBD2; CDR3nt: TGTGCCAGCAGCTTATACGGGGGGGCGGGAGAGCAGTACTTC; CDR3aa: CASSLYGGAGEQYF
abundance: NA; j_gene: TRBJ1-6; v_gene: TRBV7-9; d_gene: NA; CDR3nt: TGTGCCAGCAGCCCGTTGAGGGGTAATTCACCCCTCCACTTT; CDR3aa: CASSPLRGNSPLHF
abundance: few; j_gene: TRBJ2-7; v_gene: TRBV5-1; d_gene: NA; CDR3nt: NA; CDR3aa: CASSFGQGNIGRERYF
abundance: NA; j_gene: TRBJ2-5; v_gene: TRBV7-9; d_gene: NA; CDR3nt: TGTGCCAGCAGCTTAGTTGGGCGGCAAGAGACCCAGTGCTTC; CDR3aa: CASSLVGRQETQCF
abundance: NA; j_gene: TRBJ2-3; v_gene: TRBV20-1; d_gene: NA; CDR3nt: TGCAGTGCTAGGGAGACAGGTGATCACACAGATGCGCAGTATTTT; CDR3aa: CSARETGDHTDAQYF
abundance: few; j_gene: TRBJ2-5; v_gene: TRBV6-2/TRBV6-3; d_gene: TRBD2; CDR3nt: TGTGCCAGCAGAGAGCGGGGGGAAGAGACCCAGTACTTC; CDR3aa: CASRERGEETQYF
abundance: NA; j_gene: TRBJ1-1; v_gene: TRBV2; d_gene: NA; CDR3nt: TGTGCCAGCAGTGGTTTGGACTCTGCGGTCACTGAAGCTTTCTTT; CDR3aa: CASSGLDSAVTEAFF
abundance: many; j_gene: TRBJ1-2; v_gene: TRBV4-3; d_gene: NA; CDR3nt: TGCGCCAGCAGCCCCGAGACAGAACTCTATGGCTACACCTTC; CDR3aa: CASSPETELYGYTF
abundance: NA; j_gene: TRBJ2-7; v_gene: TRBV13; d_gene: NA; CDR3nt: TGTGCCAGCAGCTTAACTAGCACCACCTACGAGCAGTACTTC; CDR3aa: CASSLTSTTYEQYF
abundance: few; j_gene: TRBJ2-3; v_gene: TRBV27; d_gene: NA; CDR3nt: TGTGCCAGGAAGCGCCCCGGCACAGATACGCAGTATTTT; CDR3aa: CARKRPGTDTQYF
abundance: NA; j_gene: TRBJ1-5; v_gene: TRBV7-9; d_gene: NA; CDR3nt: TGTGCCAGCAGCCAAGGGCAGCTTTATCAGCCCCAGCATTTT; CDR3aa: CASSQGQLYQPQHF
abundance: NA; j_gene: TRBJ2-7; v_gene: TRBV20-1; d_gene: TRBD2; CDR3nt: TGCAGTGCTACCGCGGGGGGTCTTTACGAGCAGTACTTC; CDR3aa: CSATAGGLYEQYF
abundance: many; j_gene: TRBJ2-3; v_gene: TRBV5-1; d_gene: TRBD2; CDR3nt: TGCGCCAGCAGCTTACTAGCGGGGGAAGGTGATACGCAGTATTTT; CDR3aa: CASSLLAGEGDTQYF
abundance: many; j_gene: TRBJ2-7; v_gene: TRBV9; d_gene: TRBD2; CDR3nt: TGTGCCAGCAGCGTGTGGTCTAGCGGGGCCTACGAGCAGTACTTC; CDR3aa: CASSVWSSGAYEQYF
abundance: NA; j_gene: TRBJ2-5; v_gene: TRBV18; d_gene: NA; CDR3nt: TGTGCCAGCTCGGGGGGCAGCGGGCTGTCACAAGAGACCCAGTACTTC; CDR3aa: CASSGGSGLSQETQYF
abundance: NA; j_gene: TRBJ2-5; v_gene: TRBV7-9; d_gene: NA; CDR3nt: TGTGCCAGCAGCCTTCAGGGGGGTCTGGAGACCCAGTACTTC; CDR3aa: CASSLQGGLETQYF
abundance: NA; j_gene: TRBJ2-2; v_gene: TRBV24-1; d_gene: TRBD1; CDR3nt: TGTGCCACCAGTGATGGACAGGGGATTAGCGGGGAGCTGTTTTTT; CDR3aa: CATSDGQGISGELFF
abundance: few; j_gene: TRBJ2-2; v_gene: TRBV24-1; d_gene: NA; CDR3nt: TGTGCCACCAGTGATTCGGAGGTATGGGGTGGAAACACCGGGGAGCTGTTTTTT; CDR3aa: CATSDSEVWGGNTGELFF
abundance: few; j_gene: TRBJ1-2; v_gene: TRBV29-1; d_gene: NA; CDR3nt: TGCAGCGCAACAGGACAGAATGGCTACACCTTC; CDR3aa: CSATGQNGYTF
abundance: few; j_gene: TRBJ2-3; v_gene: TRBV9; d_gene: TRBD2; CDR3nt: TGTGCCAGCAGCTCTAGCGGGGCCACCCTATGGACAGATACGCAGTATTTT; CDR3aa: CASSSSGATLWTDTQYF
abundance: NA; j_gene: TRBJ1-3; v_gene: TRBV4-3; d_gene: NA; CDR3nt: TGCGCCAGCAGCCAAGGGCATTTCGCTGGACCCGGAAACACCATATATTTT; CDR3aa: CASSQGHFAGPGNTIYF
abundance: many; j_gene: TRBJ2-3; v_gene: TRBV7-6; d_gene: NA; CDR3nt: TGTGCCAGCAGCCCCCTCCTCGGGCGAGATACGCAGTATTTT; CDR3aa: CASSPLLGRDTQYF